Sequencing of this T cell receptor (beta chain) was carried out in a study of blood T cell repertoires in COVID-19. Study background: Sites across the United States, Italy and Spain contributed samples from acute and convalescent COVID-19.

The CDR3 is 15 residues long. Unmatched junction bases numbered 2, after V lost 5 bases and J lost 1 base. The germline V gene has CDR1 SGHTA and CDR2 FQGTGA. This table comes from immunoSEQ multiplex PCR, and its TCRdb copy is limited to in-frame clones, with some not included. The data show tens of thousands of clones, approximately 71% seen once. The sequenced sample was peripheral blood. V and J are TRBV7-3 and TRBJ2-1; TRBD2 aligns across 10 bases. The clonotype was recovered from a man older than 75 with acute or convalescent COVID-19. In nucleotides, the CDR3 is TGTGCCAGCAGCGCTAGCGGGGGATCCTACAATGAGCAGTTCTTC. Protein sequence: CASSASGGSYNEQFF.